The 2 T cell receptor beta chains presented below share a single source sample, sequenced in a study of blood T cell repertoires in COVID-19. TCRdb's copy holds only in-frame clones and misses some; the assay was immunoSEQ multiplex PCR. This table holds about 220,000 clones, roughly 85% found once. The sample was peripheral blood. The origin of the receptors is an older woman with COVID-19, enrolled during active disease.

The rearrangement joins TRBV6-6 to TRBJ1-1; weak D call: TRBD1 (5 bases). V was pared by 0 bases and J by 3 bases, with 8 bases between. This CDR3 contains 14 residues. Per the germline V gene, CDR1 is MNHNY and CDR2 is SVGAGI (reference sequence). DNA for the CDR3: TGTGCCAGCAGTTACTCCGGAGGGGACACTGAAGCTTTCTTT. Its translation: CASSYSGGDTEAFF.

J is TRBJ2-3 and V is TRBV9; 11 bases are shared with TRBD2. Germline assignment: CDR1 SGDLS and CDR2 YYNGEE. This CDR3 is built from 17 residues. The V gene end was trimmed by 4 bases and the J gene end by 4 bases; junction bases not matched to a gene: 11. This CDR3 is CASSKLSGRAFADTQYF. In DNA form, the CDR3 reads TGTGCCAGCAGCAAACTTAGCGGGAGGGCGTTCGCAGATACGCAGTATTTT.